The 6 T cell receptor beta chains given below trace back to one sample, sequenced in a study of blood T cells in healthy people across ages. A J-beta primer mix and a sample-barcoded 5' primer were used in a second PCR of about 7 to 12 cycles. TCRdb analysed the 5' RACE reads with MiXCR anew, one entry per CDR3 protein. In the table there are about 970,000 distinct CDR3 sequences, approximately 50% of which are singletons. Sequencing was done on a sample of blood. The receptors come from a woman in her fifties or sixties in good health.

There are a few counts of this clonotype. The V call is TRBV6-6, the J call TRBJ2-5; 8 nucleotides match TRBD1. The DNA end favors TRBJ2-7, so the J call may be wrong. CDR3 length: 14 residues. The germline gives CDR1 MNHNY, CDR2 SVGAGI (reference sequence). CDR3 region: CASSHGTGPYEQYF. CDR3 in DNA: TGTGCCAGCTCTCACGGGACAGGTCCTTACGAGCAGTACTTC.

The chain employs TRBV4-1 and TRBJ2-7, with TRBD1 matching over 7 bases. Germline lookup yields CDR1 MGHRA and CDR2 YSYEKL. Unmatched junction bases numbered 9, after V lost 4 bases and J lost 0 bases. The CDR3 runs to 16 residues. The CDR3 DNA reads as TGCGCCAGCAGCCTCACAGGGACAGCTACCTCCTACGAGCAGTACTTC. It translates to CASSLTGTATSYEQYF.

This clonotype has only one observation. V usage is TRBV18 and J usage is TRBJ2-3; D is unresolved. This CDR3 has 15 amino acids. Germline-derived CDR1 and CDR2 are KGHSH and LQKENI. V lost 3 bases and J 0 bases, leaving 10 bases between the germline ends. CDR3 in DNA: TGTGCCAGCTCACCTAGCCAGGCTAGCACAGATACGCAGTATTTT. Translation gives CASSPSQASTDTQYF.

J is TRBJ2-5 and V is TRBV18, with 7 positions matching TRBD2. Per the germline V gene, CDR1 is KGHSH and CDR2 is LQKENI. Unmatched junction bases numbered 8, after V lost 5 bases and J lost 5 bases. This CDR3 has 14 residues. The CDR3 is CASSKSREQETQYF. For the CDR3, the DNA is TGTGCCAGCTCAAAGTCGCGGGAGCAGGAGACCCAGTACTTC.

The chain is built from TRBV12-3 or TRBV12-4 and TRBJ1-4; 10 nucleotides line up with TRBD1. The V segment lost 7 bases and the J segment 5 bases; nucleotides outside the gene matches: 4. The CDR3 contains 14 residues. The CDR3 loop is CASTRTGGNEKLFF. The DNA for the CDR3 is TGTGCCAGCACCCGGACAGGGGGAAATGAAAAACTGTTTTTT.

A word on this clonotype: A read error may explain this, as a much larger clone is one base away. DNA of the CDR3: TGCGCCAGCAGCCTCCAAGCGCGTGGACAAGAGATCCAGTACTTC. Translated: CASSLQARGQEIQYF. This chain joins TRBV4-3 and TRBJ2-5; weak D call: TRBD1 (5 bases). The length of the CDR3 is 15 residues. Germline CDR1 reads LGHNA; CDR2 reads YSLEER.